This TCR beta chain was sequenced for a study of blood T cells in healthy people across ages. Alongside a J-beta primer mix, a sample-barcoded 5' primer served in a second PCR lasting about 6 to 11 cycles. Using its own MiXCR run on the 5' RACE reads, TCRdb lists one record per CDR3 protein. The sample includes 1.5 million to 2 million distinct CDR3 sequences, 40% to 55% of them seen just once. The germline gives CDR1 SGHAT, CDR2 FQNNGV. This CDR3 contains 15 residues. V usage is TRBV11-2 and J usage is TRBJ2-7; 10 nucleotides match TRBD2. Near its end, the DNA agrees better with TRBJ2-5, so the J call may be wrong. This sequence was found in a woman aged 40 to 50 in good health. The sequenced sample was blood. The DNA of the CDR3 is TGTGCCAGCAGCTACCACGGGACTAGCGACGAGACCCAGTACTTC. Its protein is CASSYHGTSDETQYF.